This T cell receptor beta chain was obtained from a study of cytomegalovirus exposure and HLA in healthy donors. Study conclusions and caveats: Presence/absence analyses rested on an assumption that sequencing depth was roughly uniform across donors.

The V gene lost 5 bases and the J gene lost 0 bases, with 13 bases spanning the gap. The CDR3 length is 15 residues. The germline gives CDR1 SGHAT, CDR2 FQNNGV. Primers: 60 Vbeta forward and 13 Jbeta reverse. Method: immunoSEQ multiplex PCR; TCRdb's copy keeps in-frame clones and lacks some. The table has some 200,000 clones, 70% to 85% seen once. Every donor was a healthy person donating bone marrow. A note on this clone: Its antigen is as yet unknown.

This receptor was obtained from a woman aged 40 to 49 in good health and CMV-seronegative. The V call is TRBV11-2, the J call TRBJ1-1; D is possibly TRBD1 (5 bases). Sequenced input: PBMCs. As DNA, the CDR3 is TGTGCCAGCAGCCCACTACAGGCCATGAACACTGAAGCTTTCTTT. It specifies CASSPLQAMNTEAFF.